Listed here are 9 T cell receptor beta chains from one sample, sequenced in a study of T cell responses to AZD1222 COVID-19 vaccine. The table came from immunoSEQ multiplex PCR; TCRdb's copy has only in-frame clones and leaves some out. The table lists more than 95,000 clones, more than 75% of them singletons. Specimen: peripheral blood, collected on day 0 of AZD1222 vaccination. Receptors were obtained from an adult in good health.

In its sample, this clone was seen a few times. This chain links TRBV6-5 with TRBJ2-7, with D possibly called TRBD1 or TRBD2 (5 bases each). The CDR3 loop spans 15 amino acids. Trimming removed 0 bases at V and 2 bases at J, with 11 bases between. Germline V gene sequence: CDR1 MNHEY, CDR2 SVGAGI. CDR3 in amino acids: CASSYSGVEPYEQYF. In nucleotides, the CDR3 is TGTGCCAGCAGTTACTCGGGGGTAGAACCCTACGAGCAGTACTTC.

The chain couples TRBV6-5 to TRBJ2-1; D possibly corresponds to TRBD1 (6 bases). Trimming removed 7 bases from V and 6 bases from J, with 19 bases in between. Germline CDR1 and CDR2: MNHEY and SVGAGI. The CDR3 extends over 15 amino acids. This CDR3 reads CASTGWQGPSNEQFF. The CDR3 coding sequence is TGTGCCAGCACCGGCTGGCAGGGGCCCAGCAATGAGCAGTTCTTC.

The V and J genes are TRBV29-1 and TRBJ2-3; D not certain. The V end lost 6 bases, the J end lost 4 bases, and 11 bases lay between the germline ends. CDR1 SQVTM and CDR2 ANQGSEA come from the germline V gene. The CDR3 is 12 amino acids. As DNA, the CDR3 is TGCAGCGTCGATCTCTGGGCAGATACGCAGTATTTT. Its translation: CSVDLWADTQYF.

The chain is built from TRBV27 and TRBJ2-7; D possibly corresponds to TRBD2 (5 bases). Germline V lookup: CDR1 MNHEY, CDR2 SMNVEV (reference sequence). This CDR3 has 14 amino acids. Trimming shortened V by 6 bases and J by 5 bases, and 17 bases separated the two germline ends. CDR3 sequence (DNA): TGTGCCAGCAGAAACAGCGGAGGAGGTCACGAGCAGTACTTC. Translating gives CASRNSGGGHEQYF.

The chain combines TRBV5-1 with TRBJ2-2, with D uncertain. This CDR3 comprises 15 residues. V was pared by 0 bases and J by 0 bases, with 6 bases between. CDR1 SGHRS and CDR2 YFSETQ come from the germline V gene. The CDR3 reads CASSLVVTNTGELFF. The CDR3 nucleotides read TGCGCCAGCAGCTTGGTTGTTACGAACACCGGGGAGCTGTTTTTT.

The chain recombines TRBV7-2 with TRBJ2-5; TRBD2 aligns across 7 bases. V gave up 5 bases and J gave up 1 base; unmatched junction bases: 4. CDR3 length equals 14 residues. CDR1 and CDR2 from the germline V gene are SGHTA and FQGNSA. CDR3 in DNA: TGTGCCAGCAGCCCCCGGACTAGCCAAGAGACCCAGTACTTC. Encoded protein: CASSPRTSQETQYF.

A few counts support this clone. This rearrangement joins TRBV28 to TRBJ2-5; unclear D gene. The germline V gene encodes CDR1 MDHEN and CDR2 SYDVKM. Between the trimmed V and J ends, which lost 3 bases and 8 bases, there was a span of 10 bases. The CDR3 has 12 residues. Here the CDR3 DNA reads TGTGCCAGCAGTTTCGACGCAGGAACCCAGTACTTC. Protein: CASSFDAGTQYF.

The rearrangement joins TRBV28 to TRBJ2-7; 10 bases agree with TRBD2. Trimming cost V 4 bases and J 3 bases; bases outside gene matches: 6. The CDR3 is made up of 15 amino acids. Germline values: CDR1 MDHEN, CDR2 SYDVKM. CDR3: CASSSGLAALYEQYF. CDR3 nucleotides: TGTGCCAGCAGTTCCGGACTAGCGGCTCTCTACGAGCAGTACTTC.

V is TRBV6-5 and J is TRBJ1-1; the match to TRBD1 covers 8 bases. The length of the CDR3 is 13 residues. The J segment lost 5 bases and the V segment lost 7 bases, leaving 6 bases of the junction unmatched. Germline CDR1 MNHEY, CDR2 SVGAGI. The CDR3 DNA reads as TGTGCCAGCACTCAGGGGGCGGGAACTGAAGCTTTCTTT. Its protein is CASTQGAGTEAFF.